What follows are 20 T cell receptor beta chains derived from one specimen sequenced in a study of T cells of healthy individuals. MiXCR was run by TCRdb on the 5' RACE reads, yielding one entry per CDR3 protein. Seen here are tens of thousands of distinct CDR3 sequences, more than 4.5% observed once, and the top ten hold 9.2%. These receptors all stem from a human donor in good health.

This clonotype was recorded many times. The chain combines TRBV4-1 with TRBJ2-1, with D hard to call. This CDR3 comprises 17 residues. Per the germline V gene, CDR1 is MGHRA and CDR2 is YSYEKL. Deletions cut 1 base from V and 4 bases from J, with 17 bases between. CDR3 in amino acids: CASSQGVARRLYNEQFF. The CDR3 DNA is TGCGCCAGCAGCCAAGGGGTAGCCCGGCGATTGTACAATGAGCAGTTCTTC.

In this sample, this clonotype turned up many times. This chain uses TRBV28 with TRBJ2-5; no firm D call. V dropped 8 bases and J dropped 0 bases, with 7 bases sitting between them. The CDR3 consists of 12 residues. CDR1 is MDHEN and CDR2 is SYDVKM in the germline V gene. The CDR3 DNA reads as TGTGCCAGCCGACGTAACCAAGAGACCCAGTACTTC. Protein: CASRRNQETQYF.

This clonotype was found many times. The chain joins TRBV12-3 or TRBV12-4 to TRBJ2-1; D may be TRBD1 or TRBD2 (5 bases each). The CDR3 consists of 13 residues. V was clipped by 3 bases and J by 7 bases, with 10 bases between them. The CDR3, as DNA: TGTGCCAGCAGTTTGCAGGGCGGGAATGAGCAGTTCTTC. Translated, it gives CASSLQGGNEQFF.

This clonotype came up many times. The chain uses TRBV6-5 and TRBJ2-3, with 8 nucleotides matching TRBD1. V dropped 4 bases and J dropped 4; count of bases not matched to a gene: 4. The CDR3 loop spans 14 amino acids. The germline CDR1 and CDR2 sequences are MNHEY and SVGAGI. The CDR3 spells CASSSSGGADTQYF. As DNA, the CDR3 is TGTGCCAGCAGTTCGTCAGGGGGCGCAGATACGCAGTATTTT.

Turning to this clonotype: A much more abundant neighbour one base away suggests this may be a read error. The genes are TRBV7-6 and TRBJ1-1; tentatively, D is TRBD1 (6 bases). Germline CDR1 and CDR2: SGHVS and FNYEAQ. The V and J ends lost 1 base and 0 bases respectively, with 9 bases between them. This CDR3 spans 15 amino acids. The CDR3 reads CASSLVGDMNTEAFF. As DNA, the CDR3 is TGTGCCAGCAGCTTAGTCGGGGACATGAACACTGAAGCTTTCTTT.

This clonotype showed up many times. The J gene is TRBJ2-7, the V gene TRBV4-1; TRBD2 aligns across 8 bases. This CDR3 has 14 residues. The junction had 9 bases not matched to a gene; V was cut back by 5 bases and J by 6 bases. Germline V gene lookup returns CDR1 MGHRA and CDR2 YSYEKL. The CDR3 reads CASSTREGWGEQYF. The CDR3 DNA sequence: TGCGCCAGCAGCACCCGGGAGGGTTGGGGCGAGCAGTACTTC.

This clonotype appeared a few times. This chain uses TRBV28 with TRBJ2-4; perhaps TRBD2 as D (6 bases). The V end lost 5 bases, the J end lost 8 bases, and 16 bases lay between the germline ends. The CDR3 runs 14 residues. The germline V gene has CDR1 MDHEN and CDR2 SYDVKM. CDR3 region: CASSIGPSEDIQYF. The CDR3 DNA sequence: TGTGCCAGCAGTATCGGACCTAGCGAGGACATTCAGTACTTC.

In this sample, this clonotype turned up many times. The gene calls are TRBV7-3 and TRBJ1-2, with unresolved D. V was pared by 0 bases and J by 7 bases, with 9 bases between. The V gene's germline CDR1 is SGHTA and CDR2 FQGTGA. The CDR3 loop spans 13 amino acids. The CDR3 nucleotides read TGTGCCAGCAGCTTAACCGGGGAGGTTGGCTACACCTTC. Encoded protein: CASSLTGEVGYTF.

This clonotype was detected many times. The chain couples TRBV12-3 or TRBV12-4 to TRBJ2-2; 7 nucleotides align to TRBD1. The ends lost 7 bases at V and 1 base at J; junction bases unmatched: 6. CDR3 size: 15 residues. The CDR3 region is CASNRDSLNTGELFF. CDR3 bases: TGTGCCAGCAATCGGGACAGCTTGAACACCGGGGAGCTGTTTTTT.

This clonotype was counted at least ten times. The V call is TRBV14, the J call TRBJ2-3; no clear D. The germline V gene has CDR1 SGHDN and CDR2 FVKESK. The CDR3 totals 15 residues. Deletions cut 6 bases from V and 4 bases from J, with 17 bases between. CDR3 DNA sequence: TGTGCCAGCAGTCAATATGGGGTAATTCCAGATACGCAGTATTTT. The encoded protein is CASSQYGVIPDTQYF.

At least ten counts were recorded for this clonotype. The chain employs TRBV20-1 and TRBJ2-3; D remains ambiguous. Trimming shortened V by 0 bases and J by 0 bases, and 4 bases separated the two germline ends. Germline V gives CDR1 DFQATT, CDR2 SNEGSKA (reference sequence). This CDR3 has 13 residues. CDR3: CSARDSSTDTQYF. In DNA form, the CDR3 reads TGCAGTGCTAGAGATAGTAGCACAGATACGCAGTATTTT.

The chain joins TRBV4-1 to TRBJ2-3; a possible D gene is TRBD2 (5 bases). V was shortened by 2 bases and J by 2 bases, with 17 bases between the two germline ends. Germline CDR1 is MGHRA and CDR2 is YSYEKL. CDR3 length: 17 residues. Here the CDR3 reads CASSQRRTAAHTDTQYF. The CDR3 DNA follows: TGCGCCAGCAGCCAACGACGAACAGCGGCCCACACAGATACGCAGTATTTT.

The chain uses TRBV12-3 or TRBV12-4 and TRBJ2-1, with D tentatively TRBD1 (6 bases). The CDR3 is 12 residues long. Trimming cost V 5 bases and J 7 bases, with 9 bases left between them. CDR3 nucleotides: TGTGCCAGCAGTCCTCAGGGGAATGAGCAGTTCTTC. It codes for CASSPQGNEQFF.

The chain is built from TRBV28 and TRBJ1-6, with a weak D call TRBD1 (5 bases). V lost 6 bases, J lost 8 bases, and 17 bases lay in between. Germline V gene sequence: CDR1 MDHEN, CDR2 SYDVKM. The CDR3 is 15 residues long. The CDR3 region is CASRPSRRGDSPLHF. As DNA, the CDR3 is TGTGCCAGCAGGCCCTCAAGGAGGGGAGATTCACCCCTCCACTTT.

This sequence joins TRBV11-3 and TRBJ1-2; possible D gene TRBD1, 6 bases. Germline-derived CDR1 and CDR2 are SGHNT and YENEEA. The CDR3 consists of 14 residues. The V gene lost 2 bases and the J gene lost 8 bases, with 15 bases spanning the gap. CDR3 in DNA: TGTGCCAGCAGCTTAACGTCACAGGGAGGCGGCTACACCTTC. The encoded protein is CASSLTSQGGGYTF.

The chain joins TRBV11-1 to TRBJ2-5, with TRBD1 matching 7 bases. V was pared by 3 bases and J by 2 bases, with 3 bases of the junction left unmatched. There are 14 residues in the CDR3. The germline CDR1 and CDR2 sequences are SGHAT and FQDESV (reference sequence). This CDR3 is CASSFTRGQETQYF. In nucleotides, the CDR3 is TGTGCCAGCAGCTTCACCAGGGGGCAAGAGACCCAGTACTTC.

Many counts were recorded for this clonotype. The CDR3 nucleotides are TGTGCCAGCAGTTTATACGGGACAGGGAACCACGAGCAGTACTTC. The encoded protein is CASSLYGTGNHEQYF. The chain joins TRBV12-3 or TRBV12-4 to TRBJ2-7; 9 bases agree with TRBD1. V lost 2 bases to trimming and J lost 5 bases; unmatched junction nucleotides: 7. This CDR3 has 15 amino acids.

This clonotype showed up many times. This CDR3 reads CASSLVYRDPSPLHF. The CDR3 nucleotides read TGTGCCAGCAGCTTAGTGTACAGGGATCCCTCACCCCTCCACTTT. This sequence joins TRBV7-2 and TRBJ1-6; D perhaps matches TRBD1 (6 bases). The V end lost 1 base, the J end lost 10 bases, and 14 bases lay between the germline ends. This CDR3 comprises 15 residues. Germline values: CDR1 SGHTA, CDR2 FQGNSA.

This clonotype has ten or more counts. This chain links TRBV30 with TRBJ2-2; D is uncertain. CDR1 and CDR2 from the germline V gene are GTSNPN and SVGIG (reference sequence). Trimming removed 5 bases at V and 4 bases at J, with 8 bases between. CDR3 length: 12 amino acids. The CDR3 DNA is TGTGCCTGGGATCTTGGCACCGGGGAGCTGTTTTTT. This codes for CAWDLGTGELFF.

The chain employs TRBV7-2 and TRBJ2-7, with 7 bases lining up with TRBD2. With V trimmed by 7 bases and J by 1 base, 10 bases remained unmatched. Germline V gene data show CDR1 as SGHTA and CDR2 as FQGNSA. The CDR3 consists of 15 residues. The CDR3 loop is CASTPNFGGSYEQYF. The DNA of the CDR3 is TGTGCCAGCACCCCAAACTTCGGGGGGTCCTACGAGCAGTACTTC.